This T cell receptor (beta chain) comes out of a study of blood T cells in healthy people across ages (dated by TCRdb to between 2014 and 2017). Turning to the overall study: In model experiments, template switching captured roughly one uniquely barcoded TCR beta cDNA molecule for every two T cells. Age-related changes in TCR beta repertoire diversity were measured in the study by deep sequencing normalized with unique cDNA molecular identifiers. The donors were split into four age groups: young (average about 16 years), middle-aged (39), aged (62) and long-lived (approximately 89). For two donors (one aged 18 to 29 and one aged 80 or older), the study analyzed two additional independent replicas of 1 million unique cDNA reads from the same blood draw.

The research as a whole found: As age increased, observed TCR beta diversity per million T cells dropped in a roughly linear way, and a significant reduction was already evident by age about 36. Donor CMV infection status was unknown, potentially confounding age-related changes in expanded clonotypes. Since profiling was done on bulk unsorted PBMCs, naive and antigen-experienced compartments could not be conclusively compared. Total diversity estimates from one million sequenced T cells were considered lower bounds and underestimates. The percentage of naive T cells measured by flow cytometry correlated strongly with observed TCR beta diversity. Compared with the aged group, more naive CD4+ T cells, fewer expanded clones and increased TCR diversity were shown by the long-lived group, suggesting age selection.

Its CDR3 holds 15 amino acids, cysteine through phenylalanine. CDR3 DNA is the only sequence kept; it has 45 bases, read in frame from the first base. CDR1 is given as SEHNR and CDR2 as FQNEAQ, both from the germline V gene (reference sequence). Compared with germline, V lacks 5 bases and J lacks 0 bases; bases without a gene match: 7. This clonotype was seen repeatedly, ten times or more. It lacks a known antigen. No much larger clone is present one base from it, and per-base qualities are unavailable. The library was prepared using 5' RACE. Instrument on record: Illumina HiSeq 2500. A second about 6 to 11 cycle PCR used a sample-barcoded 5' primer and a J-beta primer mix. A template-switch 5' adaptor carrying 12 random nucleotides introduced a unique molecular identifier onto each TCR beta cDNA molecule. At least 3 million CDR3-containing paired-end reads were obtained from each sample. First-strand cDNA was synthesized from all RNA with the Mint cDNA synthesis kit, primed by a TRBC-specific oligonucleotide. Following uracil-DNA glycosylase treatment, all cDNA underwent a first 18-cycle PCR with the universal primers M1SS and BC2_uni_R. Per the authors' processing: For normalization, 1 million high-quality reads, each with a distinct molecular identifier, were randomly selected from each sample. Reads sharing molecular identifiers were discarded rather than binned into consensus sequences. CDR3 identification, clonotype clustering and error correction used MiTCR with a Q25 quality threshold and the strictest error-elimination algorithm. A nonparametric unseen species model using Euler transformation provided a lower-bound estimate of total TCR beta diversity. In-frame beta chains were kept once TCRdb had trimmed the public reads at Q25 with fastp and called clones with MiXCR. Each CDR3 protein gets just one entry, which takes the most common genes and DNA from the rows behind it. The authors' filters were not applied to this entry. This sample holds approximately 960,000 distinct CDR3 sequences; under 35% were observed only once. Roughly 10% of the sample comes from the top ten.

Donors were a few dozen systemically healthy Caucasian individuals from Russia aged roughly 6 to 95 years. Each donor gave roughly 9 milliliters of peripheral blood, drawn into EDTA-treated Vacutainer tubes. Ficoll-Paque density-gradient centrifugation was used to isolate PBMCs, with at least 6.5 million obtained per sample. Total RNA, at least 6 micrograms per sample, was extracted from PBMCs with Trizol reagent. The percentages of naive CD45RAhigh/CD27high T cells were determined by flow cytometry on a PBMC aliquot from every donor. This sample was also put to use in a study of T cells of mothers and their children. Drawing on the second study: Nine systemically healthy Caucasian individuals served as donors, namely three mothers together with their six children. cDNA synthesis used all of the extracted RNA, with approximately 1.4 ug of RNA in each 15 ul reaction. In the second PCR, the M1S primer introduced both the sample barcodes and 2-4 random nucleotides. More than 8.5 million TCR beta CDR3 reads were obtained from each mother, and 2.5 million to 3.5 million reads were obtained from each child. Thymic selection shapes the output of TCR recombination in a similar way in related and unrelated pairs, and inherited differences have a minor effect. Related mother-child pairs always showed normalized repertoire overlap that was slightly higher than in unrelated mother-child pairs, though the difference was never significant. No persistent microchimeric T cell clones were detected, at a sensitivity of around 97 clones per million clonotypes. To look for features that set related mother-child pairs apart from unrelated individuals, the researchers ran deep NGS to compare the TCR beta repertoires of mothers and children. Mothers averaged around 43 +/- 4 years of age and children averaged about 10 +/- 4 years. After adapter ligation with NEBNext reagents, the libraries were sequenced on Illumina HiSeq 2000 with 100+100 nt paired-end reads. Mother and child libraries were prepared a month apart and sequenced in separate runs to prevent cross-contamination. For each donor, somewhere between roughly 500,000 and 2,300,000 distinct TCR beta clonotypes were identified. Naive TCR beta clonotypes were estimated from low-frequency clonotypes matched to each donor's FACS-determined naive share, without sorting.

Source material: blood. The source is a middle-aged woman in good health. The sequence is built from TRBV7-9 and TRBJ2-7; TRBD1 matches 7 bases in the middle. CDR3 reads: CASSTRTGTSYEQYF. The bases read TGTGCCAGCAGCACCCGGACAGGCACCTCCTACGAGCAGTACTTC.